This TCR beta chain derives from a study of blood T cell repertoires in COVID-19. Overall study context: PBMCs, B-cell-depleted T cells, or T cells provided the cDNA or gDNA that made up the material.

Seattle researchers signed up patients amid active infection and tracked them longitudinally. Only in-frame clones appear in the TCRdb table, and some are missing; sequencing was by immunoSEQ multiplex PCR. There are approximately 170,000 clones in the sample; roughly 90% occur only once, and 10% to 11% lies in the top ten. The CDR3 length is 15 residues. The germline V gene has CDR1 SGHRS and CDR2 YFSETQ. Losses at the gene ends were 4 bases for V and 0 bases for J; bases not matched to a gene: 4. The chain employs TRBV5-1 and TRBJ1-3; TRBD1 agrees at 7 bases. The sequence was collected from a woman aged 55-75 years with COVID-19, enrolled during active disease. Sequencing was carried out using peripheral blood. As DNA, the CDR3 is TGCGCCAGCAGCGAACGACAGGGCTCTGGAAACACCATATATTTT. Protein product: CASSERQGSGNTIYF.